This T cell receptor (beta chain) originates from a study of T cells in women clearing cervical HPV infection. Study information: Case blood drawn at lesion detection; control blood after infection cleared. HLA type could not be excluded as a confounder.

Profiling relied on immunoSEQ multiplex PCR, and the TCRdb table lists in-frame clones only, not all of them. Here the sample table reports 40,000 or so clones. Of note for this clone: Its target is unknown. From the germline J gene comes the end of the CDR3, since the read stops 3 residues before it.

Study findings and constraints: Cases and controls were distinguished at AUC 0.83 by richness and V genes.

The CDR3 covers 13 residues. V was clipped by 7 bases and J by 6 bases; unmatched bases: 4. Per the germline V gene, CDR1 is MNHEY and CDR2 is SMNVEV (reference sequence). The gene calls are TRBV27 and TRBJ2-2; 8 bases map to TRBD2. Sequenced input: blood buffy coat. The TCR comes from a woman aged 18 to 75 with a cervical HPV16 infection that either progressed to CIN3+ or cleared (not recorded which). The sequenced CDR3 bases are TGTGCCAGCAACACCGGGGGGGCCGGGGAG. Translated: CASNTGGAGE. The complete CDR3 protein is CASNTGGAGELFF.